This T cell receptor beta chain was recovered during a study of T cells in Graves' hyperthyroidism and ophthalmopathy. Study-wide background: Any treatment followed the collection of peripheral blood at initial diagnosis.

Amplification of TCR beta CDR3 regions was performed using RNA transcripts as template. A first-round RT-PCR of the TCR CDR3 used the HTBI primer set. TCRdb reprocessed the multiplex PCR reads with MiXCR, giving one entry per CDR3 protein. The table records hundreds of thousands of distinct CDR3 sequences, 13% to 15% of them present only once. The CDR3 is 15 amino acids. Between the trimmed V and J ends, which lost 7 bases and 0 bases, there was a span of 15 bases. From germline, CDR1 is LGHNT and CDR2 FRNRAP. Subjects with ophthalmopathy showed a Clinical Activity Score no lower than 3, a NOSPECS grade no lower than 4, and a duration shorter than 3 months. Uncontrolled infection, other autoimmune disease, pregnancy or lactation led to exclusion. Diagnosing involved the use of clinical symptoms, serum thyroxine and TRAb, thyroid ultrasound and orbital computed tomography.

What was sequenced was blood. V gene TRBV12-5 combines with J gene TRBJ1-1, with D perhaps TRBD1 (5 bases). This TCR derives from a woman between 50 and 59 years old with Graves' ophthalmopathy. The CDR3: CASAPGVIMNTEAFF. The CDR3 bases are TGTGCTAGTGCTCCGGGGGTTATCATGAACACTGAAGCTTTCTTT.